These T cell receptor beta chains were read from a single sample in a study of radiotherapy plus CTLA-4 blockade in lung cancer. Using immunoSEQ multiplex PCR, the repertoire was profiled, and TCRdb retains in-frame clones only, with some absent. The data show 40,000 to 45,000 clones, 70% to 80% seen once. The sample was peripheral blood, taken from a patient treated with radiotherapy plus ipilimumab. These TCRs come from a human donor with non-small cell lung cancer whose response to radiotherapy plus ipilimumab could not be evaluated. Each CDR3 is given with its conserved first and last residue. A D gene is named only where the DNA matches it firmly. A clone size is listed for some rows: how often the clone was seen (once, few, many), or a class if it is expanded.

clone size: -; V gene: TRBV30; J gene: TRBJ2-1; D gene: -; CDR3 protein: CAWSGSPADNEQFF; CDR3 DNA: TGTGCCTGGAGTGGTTCACCCGCAGACAATGAGCAGTTCTTC
clone size: few; V gene: TRBV19; J gene: TRBJ1-2; D gene: -; CDR3 protein: CASTDRRGGFYGYTF; CDR3 DNA: TGTGCCAGTACCGATAGGCGGGGGGGATTCTATGGCTACACCTTC
clone size: once; V gene: TRBV7-2; J gene: TRBJ2-1; D gene: -; CDR3 protein: CASSLSVGLDEQFF; CDR3 DNA: TGTGCCAGCAGCTTAAGCGTCGGTCTGGATGAGCAGTTCTTC
clone size: -; V gene: TRBV7-9; J gene: TRBJ2-4; D gene: -; CDR3 protein: CASSPRGSKNIQYF; CDR3 DNA: TGTGCCAGCAGCCCCAGGGGATCCAAAAACATTCAGTACTTC
clone size: -; V gene: TRBV2; J gene: TRBJ2-1; D gene: TRBD2; CDR3 protein: CASRAETSGSIEQFF; CDR3 DNA: TGTGCCAGCAGAGCAGAGACTAGCGGGAGTATTGAGCAGTTCTTC
clone size: -; V gene: TRBV6-5; J gene: TRBJ2-3; D gene: TRBD2; CDR3 protein: CASSYSGGAQDTQYF; CDR3 DNA: TGTGCCAGCAGTTATAGCGGGGGGGCCCAAGATACGCAGTATTTT
clone size: -; V gene: TRBV7-2; J gene: TRBJ1-5; D gene: -; CDR3 protein: CASSLDRGNQPQHF; CDR3 DNA: TGTGCCAGCAGCTTAGACAGGGGCAATCAGCCCCAGCATTTT
clone size: -; V gene: TRBV7-9; J gene: TRBJ2-1; D gene: TRBD2; CDR3 protein: CASSINPSGRNEQFF; CDR3 DNA: TGTGCCAGCAGCATAAATCCTAGCGGGAGGAATGAGCAGTTCTTC
clone size: -; V gene: TRBV14; J gene: TRBJ2-7; D gene: -; CDR3 protein: CASSQDRVGYLAVRGTYEQYF; CDR3 DNA: TGTGCCAGCAGCCAAGATCGGGTAGGGTACCTAGCGGTCAGGGGTACCTACGAGCAGTACTTC
clone size: -; V gene: TRBV6-5; J gene: TRBJ2-3; D gene: -; CDR3 protein: CASSSLQRGSNTQYF; CDR3 DNA: TGTGCCAGCAGTTCCCTCCAGCGAGGGTCTAATACGCAGTATTTT
clone size: -; V gene: TRBV2; J gene: TRBJ1-6; D gene: TRBD1; CDR3 protein: CASRGQPNSPLHF; CDR3 DNA: TGTGCCAGCAGGGGACAGCCCAATTCACCCCTCCACTTT
clone size: -; V gene: TRBV15; J gene: TRBJ1-5; D gene: -; CDR3 protein: CATSSQDQPQHF; CDR3 DNA: TGTGCCACCAGCAGTCAGGATCAGCCCCAGCATTTT
clone size: -; V gene: TRBV10-1; J gene: TRBJ1-2; D gene: TRBD1; CDR3 protein: CASSVGQGADGYTF; CDR3 DNA: TGCGCCAGCAGTGTGGGACAGGGGGCAGATGGCTACACCTTC
clone size: -; V gene: TRBV9; J gene: TRBJ2-7; D gene: TRBD1; CDR3 protein: CASSAQGAPTYEQYF; CDR3 DNA: TGTGCCAGCAGCGCCCAGGGGGCTCCTACCTACGAGCAGTACTTC
clone size: -; V gene: TRBV11-2; J gene: TRBJ1-1; D gene: TRBD1; CDR3 protein: CASSSPGQGNTEAFF; CDR3 DNA: TGTGCCAGCAGCTCACCGGGACAGGGGAACACTGAAGCTTTCTTT
clone size: -; V gene: TRBV9; J gene: TRBJ1-1; D gene: TRBD1; CDR3 protein: CASSVTGGNTEAFF; CDR3 DNA: TGTGCCAGCAGCGTCACAGGGGGGAACACTGAAGCTTTCTTT
clone size: -; V gene: TRBV6-5; J gene: TRBJ2-7; D gene: -; CDR3 protein: CASSYSRVRGSYEQYF; CDR3 DNA: TGTGCCAGCAGTTACTCGAGGGTCAGGGGATCCTACGAGCAGTACTTC
clone size: -; V gene: TRBV6-5; J gene: TRBJ1-6; D gene: -; CDR3 protein: CASSFEGVRPLHF; CDR3 DNA: TGTGCCAGCAGTTTTGAGGGAGTTCGTCCCCTCCACTTT
clone size: once; V gene: TRBV5-1; J gene: TRBJ1-2; D gene: -; CDR3 protein: CASSLALTGDTNYGYTF; CDR3 DNA: TGCGCCAGCAGCTTGGCCTTAACAGGAGATACTAACTATGGCTACACCTTC
clone size: -; V gene: TRBV6-5; J gene: TRBJ2-7; D gene: TRBD1; CDR3 protein: CASADRGRTYEQYF; CDR3 DNA: TGTGCCAGCGCAGACAGGGGGCGAACCTACGAGCAGTACTTC
clone size: -; V gene: TRBV6-5; J gene: TRBJ2-7; D gene: -; CDR3 protein: CASSVSPSYEQYF; CDR3 DNA: TGTGCCAGCAGTGTCTCTCCCAGCTACGAGCAGTACTTC
clone size: -; V gene: TRBV7-6; J gene: TRBJ2-5; D gene: -; CDR3 protein: CASSLIGKETQYF; CDR3 DNA: TGTGCCAGCAGCTTAATCGGGAAAGAGACCCAGTACTTC
clone size: -; V gene: TRBV23-1; J gene: TRBJ1-2; D gene: -; CDR3 protein: CASSIWRRIYGYTF; CDR3 DNA: TGCGCCAGCAGTATTTGGCGGAGAATCTATGGCTACACCTTC
clone size: -; V gene: TRBV7-3; J gene: TRBJ2-5; D gene: TRBD2; CDR3 protein: CASSSTAGAVVTQYF; CDR3 DNA: TGTGCCAGCAGCTCAACAGCGGGAGCGGTAGTGACCCAGTACTTC
clone size: -; V gene: TRBV6-5; J gene: TRBJ2-6; D gene: -; CDR3 protein: CASRRGSGANVLTF; CDR3 DNA: TGTGCCAGTCGTCGGGGCTCTGGGGCCAACGTCCTGACTTTC
clone size: -; V gene: TRBV19; J gene: TRBJ2-1; D gene: -; CDR3 protein: CASTLARASYNEQFF; CDR3 DNA: TGTGCCAGTACTCTCGCGCGGGCGTCCTACAATGAGCAGTTCTTC
clone size: -; V gene: TRBV27; J gene: TRBJ2-1; D gene: TRBD2; CDR3 protein: CASSLTSGYNEQFF; CDR3 DNA: TGTGCCAGCAGTTTAACTAGCGGGTACAATGAGCAGTTCTTC
clone size: -; V gene: TRBV28; J gene: TRBJ2-7; D gene: TRBD2; CDR3 protein: CASRTSGYEQYF; CDR3 DNA: TGTGCCAGCAGGACTAGCGGCTACGAGCAGTACTTC